The text below deals with one TCR beta chain. This specimen comes from a study of blood T cell repertoires in COVID-19. Libraries were prepared by immunoSEQ multiplex PCR; TCRdb keeps only in-frame clonotypes and omits some of them. The sample yields 400,000 to 500,000 clones, approximately 90% seen once. From germline, CDR1 is LNHDA and CDR2 SQIVND (reference sequence). The junction had 5 bases not matched to a gene; V was cut back by 8 bases and J by 0 bases. The CDR3 runs 15 residues. The sequence derives from a woman younger than 30 who had been exposed to COVID-19. V gene TRBV19 combines with J gene TRBJ2-1, with 9 bases fitting TRBD1. Sequenced input: PBMCs or T cells enriched from blood (not recorded which). CDR3 protein: CASGDRGSSYNEQFF. Here the CDR3 DNA reads TGTGCCAGTGGAGACAGGGGGAGCTCCTACAATGAGCAGTTCTTC.